The 10 T cell receptor beta chains below all came from one sample that was sequenced in a study of neurological immune-mediated disorders. As for time point: longitudinal time-point 2. TCRdb reprocessed the 5' RACE reads with MiXCR, giving one entry per CDR3 protein. The repertoire holds 70,000 to 95,000 distinct CDR3 sequences, with approximately 13% as singletons. The sample taken for sequencing was PBMCs. Every receptor here comes from a female donor with HTLV-1-associated myelopathy (HAM/TSP).

This clonotype was detected ten times or more. V usage is TRBV15 and J usage is TRBJ1-5; no clear D gene. Germline V gene lookup returns CDR1 LNHNV and CDR2 YYDKDF (reference sequence). The CDR3 sequence is 14 residues long. Trimming shortened V by 0 bases and J by 7 bases, and 10 bases separated the two germline ends. CDR3 coding DNA: TGTGCCACCAGCAGAGATAAGGGTATGCAGCCCCAGCATTTT. Its translation: CATSRDKGMQPQHF.

In this sample, this clonotype turned up many times. This sequence joins TRBV20-1 and TRBJ2-7; D might be TRBD1 (5 bases). Between the trimmed V and J ends, which lost 5 bases and 2 bases, there was a span of 10 bases. Germline CDR1 reads DFQATT; CDR2 reads SNEGSKA (reference sequence). This CDR3 spans 12 amino acids. This CDR3 reads CSAHETAYEQYF. The CDR3, as DNA: TGCAGTGCTCACGAGACAGCCTACGAGCAGTACTTC.

This clonotype has ten or more counts. The V gene is TRBV4-1, the J gene TRBJ2-3; 8 positions agree with TRBD1. After removal of 4 bases from V and 2 bases from J, the junction contained 8 bases not matched to a gene. CDR1 and CDR2 (germline): MGHRA, YSYEKL. This CDR3 spans 16 amino acids. The CDR3 coding sequence is TGCGCCAGCAGCCGACGATCAGGGGGCCTCACAGATACGCAGTATTTT. This gives the protein CASSRRSGGLTDTQYF.

This clonotype was observed at least ten times. The chain joins TRBV20-1 to TRBJ2-5; 8 bases line up with TRBD2. The CDR3 contains 13 residues. The germline gives CDR1 DFQATT, CDR2 SNEGSKA (reference sequence). Losses at the gene ends were 7 bases for V and 2 bases for J; bases not matched to a gene: 6. CDR3 nucleotide sequence: TGCAGTGTAAGCGGGGGTCATCAAGAGACCCAGTACTTC. Its protein is CSVSGGHQETQYF.

This clonotype has ten or more counts. V gene TRBV9 combines with J gene TRBJ2-7; D is unclear. This CDR3 contains 13 residues. Germline V lookup: CDR1 SGDLS, CDR2 YYNGEE. Deletions cut 0 bases from V and 3 bases from J, with 7 bases between. The CDR3 here is CASSVDGGYEQYF. CDR3 sequence (DNA): TGTGCCAGCAGCGTAGATGGCGGCTACGAGCAGTACTTC.

In this sample, this clonotype turned up a few times. The V and J genes are TRBV5-6 and TRBJ2-5; the D is unclear. The CDR3 spans 13 residues. The V end was cut by 7 bases, the J end by 5 bases, with 15 bases between. CDR1 and CDR2 (germline): SGHDT, YYEEEE. The DNA of the CDR3 is TGTGCCAGCTCTGAGAGGATCAGGGAGACCCAGTACTTC. Encoded protein: CASSERIRETQYF.

This clonotype was found a few times. A much larger clone is a single base away; this may be a read error. J is TRBJ2-7 and V is TRBV6-5; tentative D call: TRBD1 (6 bases). The CDR3 extends over 14 amino acids. V was cut by 6 bases and J by 3 bases, with 15 bases left in between. Per the germline V gene, CDR1 is MNHEY and CDR2 is SVGAGI. CDR3 loop: CASRVTGNHYEQYF. The CDR3 coding sequence is TGTGCCAGCAGAGTAACAGGGAATCACTACGAGCAGTACTTC.

Many counts were recorded for this clonotype. The V and J genes are TRBV5-1 and TRBJ1-1; 7 nucleotides match TRBD1. With V trimmed by 0 bases and J by 0 bases, 2 bases remained unmatched. The CDR3 extends over 15 amino acids. Germline loops: CDR1 SGHRS, CDR2 YFSETQ. CDR3 DNA sequence: TGCGCCAGCAGCTTGGAGGGACAGCTGAACACTGAAGCTTTCTTT. This translates into CASSLEGQLNTEAFF. Together with reference TRBV5-1 and TRBJ1-1, the CDR3 gives the full variable domain: KAGVTQTPRYLIKTRGQQVTLSCSPISGHRSVSWYQQTPGQGLQFLFEYFSETQRNKGNFPGRFSGRQFSNSRSEMNVSTLELGDSALYLCASSLEGQLNTEAFFGQGTRLTVV.

This clonotype was detected many times. The genes are TRBV4-1 and TRBJ2-3, with TRBD2 matching over 12 bases. V lost 4 bases to trimming and J lost 3 bases; unmatched junction nucleotides: 2. Looked up from germline, CDR1 is MGHRA and CDR2 is YSYEKL. The CDR3 totals 15 residues. CDR3 bases: TGCGCCAGCAGCCCCGGACTAGCGGGGACAGATACGCAGTATTTT. Translating it yields CASSPGLAGTDTQYF.

This clonotype was seen ten or more times. This rearrangement joins TRBV2 to TRBJ2-5; D is tentatively TRBD1 or TRBD2 (5 bases each). With 2 bases removed from V and 5 bases from J, the gap between germline ends came to 12 bases. CDR1 SNHLY and CDR2 FYNNEI come from the germline V gene. This CDR3 comprises 14 residues. CDR3 nucleotides: TGTGCCAGCAGTGAATATACGTGGGGGGAGACCCAGTACTTC. It translates to CASSEYTWGETQYF. Using reference TRBV2 and TRBJ2-5 for the parts outside the CDR3, the full variable domain is EPEVTQTPSHQVTQMGQEVILRCVPISNHLYFYWYRQILGQKVEFLVSFYNNEISEKSEIFDDQFSVERPDGSNFTLKIRSTKLEDSAMYFCASSEYTWGETQYFGPGTRLLVL.